The 6 T cell receptor beta chains reported below all come from one sample, sequenced in a study of T cells in localized non-small cell lung cancer. The data were produced by immunoSEQ multiplex PCR, yet TCRdb's version contains in-frame clones alone and is incomplete. The sample holds 48,000 or so clones, 77% seen once. The sequenced sample was peripheral blood, obtained before any cancer treatment. The receptors here all came from a man between 40 and 69 years old with stage I squamous cell lung carcinoma.

This chain uses TRBV7-6 with TRBJ2-1; 7 bases map to TRBD1. This CDR3 has 16 amino acids. V shed 4 bases and J 5 bases; nucleotides not matched to a gene: 11. Per the germline V gene, CDR1 is SGHVS and CDR2 is FNYEAQ. The CDR3 reads CASSSSNRGQNNEQFF. Here the CDR3 DNA reads TGTGCCAGCAGCTCCTCCAACAGGGGCCAGAACAATGAGCAGTTCTTC.

CDR3 loop: CASTRVPQNNSPLHF. As DNA, the CDR3 is TGTGCCAGCACGAGGGTTCCCCAGAATAATTCACCCCTCCACTTT. The chain combines TRBV2 with TRBJ1-6; no firm D call. Between the trimmed V and J ends, which lost 7 bases and 5 bases, there was a span of 15 bases. Germline V gene lookup returns CDR1 SNHLY and CDR2 FYNNEI. This CDR3 region has 15 residues.

J is TRBJ2-3 and V is TRBV30; D unclear. The CDR3 is 12 amino acids. Trimming left V 2 bases short and J 5 bases short, with 8 bases between. Germline V lookup: CDR1 GTSNPN, CDR2 SVGIG (reference sequence). DNA of the CDR3: TGTGCCTGGAGTCTTGTGGGAGATACGCAGTATTTT. Its translation is CAWSLVGDTQYF.

The chain recombines TRBV6-1 with TRBJ2-3; TRBD2 matches 7 bases. Germline-derived CDR1 and CDR2 are MNHNS and SASEGT. V was clipped by 1 base and J by 0 bases; unmatched bases: 4. This CDR3 comprises 16 residues. CDR3 region: CASSEVWGGSTDTQYF. The CDR3 DNA follows: TGTGCCAGCAGTGAAGTGTGGGGGGGTAGCACAGATACGCAGTATTTT.

V and J are TRBV7-9 and TRBJ2-7; D not resolved. The CDR3 runs to 14 residues. Germline V gene data show CDR1 as SEHNR and CDR2 as FQNEAQ (reference sequence). Trimming left V 2 bases short and J 4 bases short, with 12 bases between. The chain's CDR3 is CASSLIGNEYEQYF. CDR3 DNA: TGTGCCAGCAGCTTAATCGGAAATGAATACGAGCAGTACTTC. The full variable domain, its missing parts supplied by reference TRBV7-9 and TRBJ2-7, is DTGVSQNPRHKITKRGQNVTFRCDPISEHNRLYWYRQTLGQGPEFLTYFQNEAQLEKSRLLSDRFSAERPKGSFSTLEIQRTEQGDSAMYLCASSLIGNEYEQYFGPGTRLTVT.

The sample holds a few counts of this clone. CDR3 region: CASSEGDNYGYTF. In DNA form, the CDR3 reads TGTGCCAGCAGCGAGGGAGACAACTATGGCTACACCTTC. The chain has TRBV9 and TRBJ1-2; unclear D gene. Germline V CDR1 and CDR2: SGDLS, YYNGEE. Trimming took 3 bases from V and 2 from J, leaving 8 bases between them. The CDR3 extends over 13 amino acids.